This T cell receptor (beta chain) was retrieved from a study of early stage breast cancer tumors. The CDR3 covers 12 residues. Looked up from germline, CDR1 is SGHAT and CDR2 is FQNNGV. Trimming cost V 5 bases and J 7 bases, with 9 bases left between them. Blood replicates held 0.5 ug DNA, tumor or normal breast roughly 1.5 ug, two each. Assay used: immunoSEQ multiplex PCR; TCRdb lists only in-frame clones, some missing. This table holds some 29,000 clones, 84% found once. J is TRBJ2-1 and V is TRBV11-2, with D perhaps matching TRBD2 (5 bases). This clonotype was sampled from a person aged 50-59 years with breast cancer. Sample: blood. The CDR3 reads CASSRGWNEQFF. The CDR3 DNA reads as TGTGCCAGCAGCCGGGGTTGGAATGAGCAGTTCTTC.